The 32 T cell receptor beta chains below all came from one sample that was sequenced in a study of blood T cell repertoires in COVID-19. The repertoire was sequenced with immunoSEQ multiplex PCR; TCRdb's copy has only in-frame clones and lacks some. In the table there are some 150,000 clones, more than 75% of which are singletons. Sequenced input: peripheral blood. The receptors here all came from a man in his sixties with active or convalescent COVID-19.

V is TRBV24-1 and J is TRBJ2-5; D unclear. Germline assignment: CDR1 KGHDR and CDR2 SFDVKD. V lost 0 bases and J lost 10, with 8 bases in between. This CDR3 region has 12 residues. The CDR3 loop reads CATSDLFEDQYF. For the CDR3, the DNA is TGTGCCACCAGTGATTTGTTCGAGGACCAGTACTTC.

This chain links TRBV7-3 with TRBJ2-1; TRBD2 matches 9 bases. CDR3 size: 15 residues. CDR1 is SGHTA, CDR2 FQGTGA, per germline. J lost 8 bases, V lost 5 bases, and 10 bases had no gene match. The CDR3: CASSLAGTSLDEQFF. Written as DNA, the CDR3 is TGTGCCAGCAGCCTCGCCGGGACTAGCCTCGATGAGCAGTTCTTC.

The CDR3 is CASSLLLGPGANVLTF. The CDR3 region has the DNA TGCGCCAGCAGCCTGTTACTGGGGCCTGGGGCCAACGTCCTGACTTTC. The chain joins TRBV4-3 to TRBJ2-6; possibly TRBD1 for D (5 bases). The CDR3 spans 16 residues. Deletions cut 4 bases from V and 2 bases from J, with 12 bases between. Germline assignment: CDR1 LGHNA and CDR2 YSLEER.

This clone was recorded once. Other nucleotide sequences in the sample specify the same CDR3. The chain links TRBV7-9 to TRBJ2-7; 8 bases are shared with TRBD2. The CDR3 covers 15 residues. The J segment lost 3 bases and the V segment lost 1 base, leaving 5 bases of the junction unmatched. Germline loops: CDR1 SEHNR, CDR2 FQNEAQ (reference sequence). The CDR3 coding sequence is TGTGCCAGCAGCTTAGTTGGGCTAGCGGGCTACGAGCAGTACTTC. It specifies CASSLVGLAGYEQYF.

The V call is TRBV28, the J call TRBJ1-2; 9 nucleotides agree with TRBD1. V was pared by 5 bases and J by 5 bases, with 6 bases of the junction left unmatched. Germline values: CDR1 MDHEN, CDR2 SYDVKM. CDR3 length: 14 residues. The chain's CDR3 is CASSNTGGGYGYTF. The CDR3 bases are TGTGCCAGCAGTAACACAGGGGGCGGATATGGCTACACCTTC.

The rearrangement uses TRBV11-2 and TRBJ2-3; the D gene is possibly TRBD2 (6 bases). CDR1 and CDR2 (germline): SGHAT, FQNNGV. The length of the CDR3 is 18 residues. V lost 4 bases, J lost 0 bases, and 20 bases lay in between. CDR3 in amino acids: CASSSPAGLRSSTDTQYF. The CDR3 DNA reads TGTGCCAGCAGCTCCCCCGCGGGGTTGCGGTCTAGCACAGATACGCAGTATTTT. The full variable domain, in which reference TRBV11-2 and TRBJ2-3 provide the parts outside the CDR3, is EAGVAQSPRYKIIEKRQSVAFWCNPISGHATLYWYQQILGQGPKLLIQFQNNGVVDDSQLPKDRFSAERLKGVDSTLKIQPAKLEDSAVYLCASSSPAGLRSSTDTQYFGPGTRLTVL.

This clone has a handful of counts. The rearrangement joins TRBV4-1 to TRBJ2-7; TRBD2 matches 10 bases. CDR1 is MGHRA and CDR2 is YSYEKL in the germline V gene. J lost 6 bases, V lost 3 bases, and 2 bases had no gene match. The CDR3 is 13 amino acids. The CDR3 region has the DNA TGCGCCAGCAGCCAGCTAGCGGGAGCCGAGCAGTACTTC. It yields the protein CASSQLAGAEQYF.

This clone has just a few counts. The V gene is TRBV5-4, the J gene TRBJ2-7; 11 bases line up with TRBD2. The CDR3 is made up of 17 amino acids. Trimming cost V 0 bases and J 0 bases; bases outside gene matches: 5. The germline CDR1 and CDR2 sequences are SGHNT and YYREEE (reference sequence). CDR3 coding DNA: TGTGCCAGCAGCTTGGGACGGGGACTAGCGGCCTCCTACGAGCAGTACTTC. Amino acids: CASSLGRGLAASYEQYF.

V usage is TRBV12-5 and J usage is TRBJ2-1, with 11 bases that match TRBD2. The germline V gene encodes CDR1 LGHNT and CDR2 FRNRAP. The CDR3 has 15 residues. V trimming: 5 bases; J trimming: 5 bases; junction bases outside the gene matches: 5. CDR3 DNA: TGTGCTAGTGGTGACGGGACTAGCGGCCACAATGAGCAGTTCTTC. It yields the protein CASGDGTSGHNEQFF.

The rearrangement uses TRBV19 and TRBJ1-3; 9 bases line up with TRBD1. V shed 6 bases and J 7 bases; nucleotides not matched to a gene: 4. Germline CDR1 is LNHDA and CDR2 is SQIVND (reference sequence). This CDR3 is 13 amino acids long. The CDR3 spells CASSLGQGNTIYF. CDR3 bases: TGTGCCAGTAGCCTCGGACAGGGGAACACCATATATTTT.

The rearrangement uses TRBV28 and TRBJ1-5; 7 positions agree with TRBD1. With 6 bases clipped from V and 5 bases from J, the junction kept 4 bases outside the gene matches. Germline V gene sequence: CDR1 MDHEN, CDR2 SYDVKM. This CDR3 spans 13 amino acids. In DNA, the CDR3 is TGTGCCAGCAGAGAACAGGGGTATCAGCCCCAGCATTTT. Translation gives CASREQGYQPQHF.

The rearrangement uses TRBV28 and TRBJ2-3; a weak D match, TRBD1 (6 bases). This CDR3 comprises 15 residues. The germline V gene encodes CDR1 MDHEN and CDR2 SYDVKM. V was clipped by 5 bases and J by 1 base, with 13 bases between them. CDR3 sequence (DNA): TGTGCCAGCAGTCCACTGACAGGAGGCACAGATACGCAGTATTTT. Residues: CASSPLTGGTDTQYF. The whole variable domain, filled in from reference TRBV28 and TRBJ2-3, reads DVKVTQSSRYLVKRTGEKVFLECVQDMDHENMFWYRQDPGLGLRLIYFSYDVKMKEKGDIPEGYSVSREKKERFSLILESASTNQTSMYLCASSPLTGGTDTQYFGPGTRLTVL.

This sequence joins TRBV18 and TRBJ1-3; D gene uncertain. The CDR3 totals 17 residues. Trimming took 3 bases from V and 0 from J, leaving 15 bases between them. CDR1 and CDR2 from the germline V gene are KGHSH and LQKENI. CDR3 in DNA: TGTGCCAGCTCACCCATACGCGTGCGGAGCTCTGGAAACACCATATATTTT. Translating it yields CASSPIRVRSSGNTIYF.

The chain combines TRBV4-1 with TRBJ1-2, with TRBD1 identical over 9 bases. Per the germline V gene, CDR1 is MGHRA and CDR2 is YSYEKL. The trim removed 3 bases at V and 7 bases at J, leaving 9 bases unmatched. The length of the CDR3 is 15 residues. As DNA, the CDR3 is TGCGCCAGCAGCCACGCGGGACAGGGCGAAACTGGCTACACCTTC. Translating gives CASSHAGQGETGYTF.

The V call is TRBV4-2, the J call TRBJ2-3, with 7 bases fitting TRBD2. The J segment lost 2 bases and the V segment lost 0 bases, leaving 11 bases of the junction unmatched. Looked up from germline, CDR1 is LGHNA and CDR2 is YNFKEQ. The CDR3 has 18 amino acids. The CDR3 sequence is CASSQEWTRTGNTDTQYF. DNA of the CDR3: TGTGCCAGCAGCCAAGAATGGACTAGAACGGGAAACACAGATACGCAGTATTTT.

The chain is built from TRBV7-6 and TRBJ2-7, with 10 bases that match TRBD1. CDR3 size: 14 residues. V dropped 4 bases and J dropped 3; count of bases not matched to a gene: 3. CDR1 is SGHVS, CDR2 FNYEAQ, per germline. The chain's CDR3 is CASSYRDRGYEQYF. The CDR3 bases are TGTGCCAGCAGCTACAGGGACAGGGGCTACGAGCAGTACTTC.

The gene calls are TRBV7-2 and TRBJ1-1; possibly TRBD1 for D (6 bases). Deletions cut 2 bases from V and 4 bases from J, with 8 bases between. The germline gives CDR1 SGHTA, CDR2 FQGNSA. The CDR3 is 13 residues long. CDR3 coding DNA: TGTGCCAGCAGCTTACAGGGGAGCACTGAAGCTTTCTTT. It specifies CASSLQGSTEAFF. Full variable domain (remainder filled in from reference TRBV7-2 and TRBJ1-1): GAGVSQSPSNKVTEKGKDVELRCDPISGHTALYWYRQSLGQGLEFLIYFQGNSAPDKSGLPSDRFSAERTGGSVSTLTIQRTQQEDSAVYLCASSLQGSTEAFFGQGTRLTVV.

There are a few counts of this clone. The rearrangement links TRBV6-2 or TRBV6-3 to TRBJ1-5, with D tentatively TRBD1 (6 bases). This CDR3 has 14 amino acids. V gave up 0 bases and J gave up 7 bases, with 10 bases separating them. Germline V CDR1 and CDR2: MNHEY, SVGEGT. CDR3 sequence reads: CASSYSNRDQPQHF. CDR3 in DNA: TGTGCCAGCAGTTACTCAAACAGGGACCAGCCCCAGCATTTT.

The rearrangement links TRBV10-2 to TRBJ2-3; D unresolved. CDR3 size: 13 residues. CDR1 and CDR2 from the germline V gene are WSHSY and SAAADI. Trimming pared 3 bases from V and 4 bases from J, leaving 8 bases between. The CDR3 coding sequence is TGCGCCAGCAGTGAAGGCGGAGCAGATACGCAGTATTTT. As protein: CASSEGGADTQYF.

Note on this clone: One end of the junction is discordant with germline, which a read error may explain. The chain carries TRBV24-1 and TRBJ1-1; 8 bases are shared with TRBD1. This CDR3 is 15 amino acids long. CDR1 is KGHDR, CDR2 SFDVKD, per germline. In DNA, the CDR3 is TGTGCCACCAGCGATTCGGGGACAGGTATCACTGAAGCTTTCTTT. Protein: CATSDSGTGITEAFF.

This chain joins TRBV5-1 and TRBJ2-7, with D possibly being TRBD2 (6 bases). This CDR3 is 14 amino acids long. V was cut by 2 bases and J by 6 bases, with 15 bases left in between. Per the germline V gene, CDR1 is SGHRS and CDR2 is YFSETQ. The CDR3 spells CASSFSGSKLEQYF. The CDR3 DNA sequence: TGCGCCAGCAGCTTCTCCGGGAGTAAGCTCGAGCAGTACTTC.

The chain combines TRBV25-1 with TRBJ2-7; 9 positions agree with TRBD1. The CDR3 spans 16 residues. Per germline, CDR1 MGHDK and CDR2 SYGVNS. With 4 bases clipped from V and 0 bases from J, the junction kept 7 bases outside the gene matches. The CDR3 nucleotides read TGTGCCAGCAGTGGTACCGGGACAGGGATCTCCTACGAGCAGTACTTC. It is translated as CASSGTGTGISYEQYF.

The chain has TRBV7-2 and TRBJ2-5; maybe TRBD2 (6 bases). The CDR3 is made up of 13 amino acids. V gave up 5 bases and J gave up 5 bases, with 12 bases separating them. Germline values: CDR1 SGHTA, CDR2 FQGNSA. Written as DNA, the CDR3 is TGTGCCAGCAGCGCGGGGCCGGGGGAGACCCAGTACTTC. Protein sequence: CASSAGPGETQYF.

The chain links TRBV24-1 to TRBJ2-7, with a weak D call TRBD1 (5 bases). There are 15 residues in the CDR3. CDR1 is KGHDR and CDR2 is SFDVKD in the germline V gene. Trimming shortened V by 3 bases and J by 3 bases, and 14 bases separated the two germline ends. CDR3 nucleotides: TGTGCCACCAGTGATCCACTGACAGCCAGCTACGAGCAGTACTTC. Translation: CATSDPLTASYEQYF.

The chain employs TRBV29-1 and TRBJ1-2; the match to TRBD1 covers 7 bases. The CDR3 totals 11 residues. V was clipped by 7 bases and J by 4 bases; unmatched bases: 3. CDR1 SQVTM and CDR2 ANQGSEA come from the germline V gene. Written as DNA, the CDR3 is TGCAGCGGGACAGGTTCCTATGGCTACACCTTC. Amino acids: CSGTGSYGYTF. The variable domain in full, completed from reference TRBV29-1 and TRBJ1-2, reads SAVISQKPSRDICQRGTSLTIQCQVDSQVTMMFWYRQQPGQSLTLIATANQGSEATYESGFVIDKFPISRPNLTFSTLTVSNMSPEDSSIYLCSGTGSYGYTFGSGTRLTVV.

The chain combines TRBV12-5 with TRBJ2-5, with D hard to call. Trimming cost V 7 bases and J 1 base, with 13 bases left between them. Germline CDR1 and CDR2: LGHNT and FRNRAP. The CDR3 loop spans 14 amino acids. The CDR3 reads CASAIKPTQETQYF. CDR3 DNA: TGTGCTAGTGCCATTAAGCCTACCCAAGAGACCCAGTACTTC.

As concerns this clone: Other nucleotide sequences from this sample produce the same CDR3. The chain joins TRBV7-3 to TRBJ1-1; 8 bases agree with TRBD1. V shed 4 bases and J 1 base; nucleotides not matched to a gene: 2. The length of the CDR3 is 14 residues. The V gene's germline CDR1 is SGHTA and CDR2 FQGTGA. The CDR3 DNA reads TGTGCCAGCAGCTCAGGACAGGGGAACACTGAAGCTTTCTTT. Its protein is CASSSGQGNTEAFF.

The rearrangement uses TRBV5-1 and TRBJ2-3; TRBD2 might be the D (6 bases). The germline V gene encodes CDR1 SGHRS and CDR2 YFSETQ. This CDR3 contains 16 residues. V lost 0 bases and J 3 bases, leaving 14 bases between the germline ends. The CDR3 sequence: CASSLASAGATDTQYF. CDR3 bases: TGCGCCAGCAGCTTGGCTAGCGCCGGGGCGACAGATACGCAGTATTTT.

This chain joins TRBV10-3 and TRBJ1-5, with 9 nucleotides matching TRBD1. The CDR3 extends over 13 amino acids. The V gene end was trimmed by 4 bases and the J gene end by 5 bases; junction bases not matched to a gene: 0. Germline V CDR1 and CDR2: ENHRY, SYGVKD. CDR3 sequence (DNA): TGTGCCATCAGTGGACAGGGGGATCAGCCCCAGCATTTT. Translated, it gives CAISGQGDQPQHF.

This chain uses TRBV24-1 with TRBJ2-3, with 7 bases fitting TRBD1. The CDR3 totals 14 residues. The germline V gene has CDR1 KGHDR and CDR2 SFDVKD. The junction had 6 bases not matched to a gene; V was cut back by 7 bases and J by 3 bases. Here the CDR3 DNA reads TGTGCCACCAGCTCGGGCAGGGGGACAGATACGCAGTATTTT. Amino acid sequence: CATSSGRGTDTQYF.

The rearrangement uses TRBV11-1 and TRBJ1-6; 10 bases fit TRBD1. Germline V gives CDR1 SGHAT, CDR2 FQDESV (reference sequence). The trim removed 5 bases at V and 10 bases at J, leaving 8 bases unmatched. The length of the CDR3 is 15 residues. The CDR3 loop is CASSLRDRGLSPLHF. The CDR3 coding sequence is TGTGCCAGCAGCCTCCGGGACAGGGGATTATCACCCCTCCACTTT.

This clone was recorded a few times. The chain recombines TRBV9 with TRBJ2-7; 10 bases are shared with TRBD1. Germline CDR1 reads SGDLS; CDR2 reads YYNGEE. The CDR3 spans 18 residues. The J segment lost 4 bases and the V segment lost 4 bases, leaving 17 bases of the junction unmatched. CDR3 sequence: CASSPHPGDRGVAYEQYF. The DNA for the CDR3 is TGTGCCAGCAGCCCCCATCCCGGGGACAGGGGAGTTGCGTACGAGCAGTACTTC.